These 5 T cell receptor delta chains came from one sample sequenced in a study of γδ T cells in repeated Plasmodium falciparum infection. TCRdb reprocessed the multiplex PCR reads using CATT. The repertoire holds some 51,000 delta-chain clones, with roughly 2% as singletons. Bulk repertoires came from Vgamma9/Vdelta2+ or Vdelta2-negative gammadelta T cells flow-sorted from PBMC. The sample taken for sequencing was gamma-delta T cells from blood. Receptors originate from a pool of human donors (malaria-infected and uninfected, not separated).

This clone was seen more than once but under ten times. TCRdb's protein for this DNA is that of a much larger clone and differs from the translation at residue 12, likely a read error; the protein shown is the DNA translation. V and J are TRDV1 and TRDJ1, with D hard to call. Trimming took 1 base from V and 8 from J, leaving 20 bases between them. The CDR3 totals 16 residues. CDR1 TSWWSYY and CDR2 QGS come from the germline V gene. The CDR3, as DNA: TGTGCTCTTGGGGAACCCCTCTGGAGTGGAAGCCAAAAACTCATCTTT. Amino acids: CALGEPLWSGSQKLIF.

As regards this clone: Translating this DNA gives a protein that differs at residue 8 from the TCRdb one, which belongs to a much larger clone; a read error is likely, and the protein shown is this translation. CDR3 nucleotide sequence: TGTGCTCTTGGGGAACAAAAAGGCTTCCTACGTTTTCGGGGGCTCTATAAACTCATCTTT. Its translation is CALGEQKGFLRFRGLYKLIF. The chain carries TRDV1 and TRDJ1, with 8 bases matching TRDD2. The J gene is not listed in TCRdb, so it was assigned here from a DNA match to germline. The CDR3 covers 20 residues. The V segment lost 1 base and the J segment 6 bases; nucleotides outside the gene matches: 22. Germline assignment: CDR1 TSWWSYY and CDR2 QGS.

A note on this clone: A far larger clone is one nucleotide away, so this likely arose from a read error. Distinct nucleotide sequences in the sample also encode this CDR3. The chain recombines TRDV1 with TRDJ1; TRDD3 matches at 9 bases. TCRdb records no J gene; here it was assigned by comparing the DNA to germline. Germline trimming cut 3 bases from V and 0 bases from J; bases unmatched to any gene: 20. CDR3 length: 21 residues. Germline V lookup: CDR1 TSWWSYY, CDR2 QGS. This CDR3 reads CALGDSLLSVLGDTDTDKLIF. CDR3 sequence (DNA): TGTGCTCTTGGGGATTCCTTGCTAAGCGTACTGGGGGACACGGACACCGATAAACTCATCTTT.

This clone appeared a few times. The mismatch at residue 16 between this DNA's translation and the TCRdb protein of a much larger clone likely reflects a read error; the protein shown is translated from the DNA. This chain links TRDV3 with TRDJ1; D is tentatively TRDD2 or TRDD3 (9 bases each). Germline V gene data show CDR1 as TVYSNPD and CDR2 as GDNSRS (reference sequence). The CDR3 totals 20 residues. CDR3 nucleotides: TGTGCCTTTAGAATCCTTCCTACGAGGGGATACGGGGGGTACACCGAGAAACTCATCTTT. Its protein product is CAFRILPTRGYGGYTEKLIF.

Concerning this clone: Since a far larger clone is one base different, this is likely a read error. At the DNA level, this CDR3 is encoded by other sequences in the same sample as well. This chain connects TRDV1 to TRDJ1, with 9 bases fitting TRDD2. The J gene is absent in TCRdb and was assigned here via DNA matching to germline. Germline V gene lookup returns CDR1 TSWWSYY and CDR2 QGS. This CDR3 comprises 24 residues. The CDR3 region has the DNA TGTGCTCTTGGGGATGGCGCCTTCCTACGAGCCATGCGGGGGACTTCCAACCGGCCCGACAAACTCATCTTT. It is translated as CALGDGAFLRAMRGTSNRPDKLIF.